This T cell receptor (beta chain) was identified during a study of shared clonotypes between healthy human individuals. Study-level points and caveats: Clonotypes not shared had lower generation probabilities than those common to all four donors.

TCRdb keeps only in-frame clones here, not all; method: immunoSEQ multiplex PCR. The sample carries roughly 1,500,000 clones, roughly 98% recorded once. As regards this clone: Its target is not known.

V dropped 3 bases and J dropped 1 base, with 9 bases sitting between them. CDR3 size: 13 residues. Germline V gene sequence: CDR1 SQVTM, CDR2 ANQGSEA. The TCR sequence derives from a man aged 30 to 45 in good health. The sample taken for sequencing was naive CD4+ T cells sorted from blood. Subset here: CD45RA+ positively selected. V usage is TRBV29-1 and J usage is TRBJ1-1, with D possibly matching TRBD1 (5 bases). This CDR3 reads CSVDDSPNTEAFF. The CDR3 DNA reads as TGCAGCGTTGACGACAGCCCGAACACTGAAGCTTTCTTT.